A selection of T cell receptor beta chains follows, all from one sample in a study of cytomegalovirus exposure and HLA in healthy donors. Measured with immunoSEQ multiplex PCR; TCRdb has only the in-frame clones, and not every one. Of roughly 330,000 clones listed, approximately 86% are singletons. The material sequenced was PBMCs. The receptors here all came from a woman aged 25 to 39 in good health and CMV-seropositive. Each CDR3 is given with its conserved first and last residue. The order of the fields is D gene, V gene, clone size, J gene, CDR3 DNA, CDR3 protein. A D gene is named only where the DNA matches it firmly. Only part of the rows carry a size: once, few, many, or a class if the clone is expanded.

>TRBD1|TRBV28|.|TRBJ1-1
TGTGCCAGCAGTTTGCGAAACAGGGGGCGGGACACTGAAGCTTTCTTT
CASSLRNRGRDTEAFF
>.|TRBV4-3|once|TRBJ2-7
TGCGCCAGCAGCCAAGATCGTGGGGGCTACGAGCAGTACTTC
CASSQDRGGYEQYF
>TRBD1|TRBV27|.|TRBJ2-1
TGTGCCAGCAGTCCCGGACAGGGCTACAATGAGCAGTTCTTC
CASSPGQGYNEQFF
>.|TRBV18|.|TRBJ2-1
TGTGCCAGCTCACCACAGGGTAATGAGCAGTTCTTC
CASSPQGNEQFF
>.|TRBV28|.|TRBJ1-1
TGTGCCAGCAGTGGGGGGCGGATTACTTTGAACACTGAAGCTTTCTTT
CASSGGRITLNTEAFF
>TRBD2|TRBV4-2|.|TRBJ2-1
TGTGCCAGCAGCCAAGCGGAGCGGGAGGGGGCTGAGCAGTTCTTC
CASSQAEREGAEQFF
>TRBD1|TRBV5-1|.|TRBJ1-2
TGCGCCAGCAGCTTGGCTGGCGGGGACAGGGGCTATGGCTACACCTTC
CASSLAGGDRGYGYTF
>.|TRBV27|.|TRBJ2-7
TGTGCCAGCAGTGGATGGGGGCAGGGGAACGAGCAGTACTTC
CASSGWGQGNEQYF
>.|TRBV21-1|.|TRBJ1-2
TGTGCCAGCAGCAATAGGACAGAACACTATGGCTACACCTTC
CASSNRTEHYGYTF
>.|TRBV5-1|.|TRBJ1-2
TGCGCCAGCAGCTTGGAGAGAAATTATGGCTACACCTTC
CASSLERNYGYTF
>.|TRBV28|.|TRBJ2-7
TGTGCCAGCAGTTTATATCCGGCCTACGAGCAGTACTTC
CASSLYPAYEQYF
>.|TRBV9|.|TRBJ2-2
TGTGCCAGCAGCGGATGGTTGGGAAACGGGGAGCTGTTTTTT
CASSGWLGNGELFF
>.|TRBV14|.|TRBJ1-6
TGTGCCAGCAGCCGGGCCGGGAACGGTTTTGTGGGGACACCCCTCCACTTT
CASSRAGNGFVGTPLHF
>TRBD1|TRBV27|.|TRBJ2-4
TGTGCCAGCAGTACCCGACAGGGCCCTATAGCCAAAAACATTCAGTACTTC
CASSTRQGPIAKNIQYF
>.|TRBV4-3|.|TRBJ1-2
TGCGCCAGCAGCCAAGATCGGGTGGCGGGATTGTTAAGCTATGGCTACACCTTC
CASSQDRVAGLLSYGYTF
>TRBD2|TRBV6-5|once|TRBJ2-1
TGTGCCAGCAGTTACTCCTGGACTAGCGGGGGTGAGCAGTTCTTC
CASSYSWTSGGEQFF
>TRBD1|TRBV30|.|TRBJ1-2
TGTGCCTGGAGTACCCCAGGGGGTTCTGGCTACACCTTC
CAWSTPGGSGYTF
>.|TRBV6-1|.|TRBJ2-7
TGTGCCAGCAGTGATCCGGGGAGCCCCTACGAGCAGTACTTC
CASSDPGSPYEQYF
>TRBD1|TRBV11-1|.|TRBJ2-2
TGTGCCAGCAGCCCAGGGACAGTTTCGGACGGGGAGCTGTTTTTT
CASSPGTVSDGELFF
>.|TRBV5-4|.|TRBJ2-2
TGTGCCAGCAGCGGCGGCGGGGAGCTGTTTTTT
CASSGGGELFF
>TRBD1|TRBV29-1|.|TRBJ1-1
TGCAGCGTAATTACAAACTTACAGGGGCCTCTGAACACTGAAGCTTTCTTT
CSVITNLQGPLNTEAFF
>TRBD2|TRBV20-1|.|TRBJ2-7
TGCAGTGCGCGGGAGTCATACGAGCAGTACTTC
CSARESYEQYF
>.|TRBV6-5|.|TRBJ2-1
TGTGCCAGCAGATTGCAGGACAGTTACCATGAGCAGTTCTTC
CASRLQDSYHEQFF
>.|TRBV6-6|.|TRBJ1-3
TGTGCCAGCAGTTACGAAGTAGGGTCTGGAAACACCATATATTTT
CASSYEVGSGNTIYF
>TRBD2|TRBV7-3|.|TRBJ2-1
TGTGCCAGCAGCTCGACTAGCGGGATGATCAATGAGCAGTTCTTC
CASSSTSGMINEQFF
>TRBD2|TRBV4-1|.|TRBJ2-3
TGCGCCAGCAGGTTTCTAGCGGGGGGGCCTGATACGCAGTATTTT
CASRFLAGGPDTQYF
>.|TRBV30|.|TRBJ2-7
TGTGCCCTCAGGACCGTATCCTACGAGCAGTACTTC
CALRTVSYEQYF
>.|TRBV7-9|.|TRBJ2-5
TGTGCCAGCAGCCCTACCTGGCGGAACCAAGAGACCCAGTACTTC
CASSPTWRNQETQYF
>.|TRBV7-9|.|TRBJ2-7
TGTGCCAGCAGCCAGGGCGCGATTTTTGAGGAGCAGTACTTC
CASSQGAIFEEQYF
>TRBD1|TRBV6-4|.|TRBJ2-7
TGTGCCACCACGGGACAGGGGTTTTCTTGGCAGTACTTC
CATTGQGFSWQYF
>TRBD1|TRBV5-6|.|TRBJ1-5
TGTGCCAGCAGCTTGGCGGGACAGGTGAGCAATCAGCCCCAGCATTTT
CASSLAGQVSNQPQHF
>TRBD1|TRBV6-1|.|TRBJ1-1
TGTGCCAGCAGTGACACAGGGGCCAGGAACACTGAAGCTTTCTTT
CASSDTGARNTEAFF
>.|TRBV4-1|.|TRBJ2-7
TGCGCCAGCAGCCAAGGCCAAGGGGTGGACGAGCAGTACTTC
CASSQGQGVDEQYF
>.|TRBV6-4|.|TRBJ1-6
TGTGCCAGCAGTGACTCCAATAGGCCTAATTCACCCCTCCACTTT
CASSDSNRPNSPLHF
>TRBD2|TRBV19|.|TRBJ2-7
TGTGCCAGTAGTGGGGACTACTCCTACGAGCAGTACTTC
CASSGDYSYEQYF
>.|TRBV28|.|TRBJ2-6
TGTGCCAGCAGTGTGACAGTTAGGTCGGGGGCCAACGTCCTGACTTTC
CASSVTVRSGANVLTF
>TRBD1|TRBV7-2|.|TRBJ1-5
TGTGCCAGCAGCTTTGGACAGGGTGGCCAGCCCCAGCATTTT
CASSFGQGGQPQHF
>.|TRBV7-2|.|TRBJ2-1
TGTGCCAGCAGCTTCGGGACGCGCTACAATGAGCAGTTCTTC
CASSFGTRYNEQFF
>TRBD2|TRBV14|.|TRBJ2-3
TGTGCCAGCAGCCCCGGACTAGACACAGATACGCAGTATTTT
CASSPGLDTDTQYF
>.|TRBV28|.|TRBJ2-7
TGTGCCAGCAGGAACAGCATAACAAACTACGAGCAGTACTTC
CASRNSITNYEQYF
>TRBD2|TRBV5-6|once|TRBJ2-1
TGTGCCAGCAGCTTACCAGGACTAGCGGACTACAATGAGCAGTTCTTC
CASSLPGLADYNEQFF
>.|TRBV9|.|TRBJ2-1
TGTGCCAGCAGCGTGGGTGGACAGCCCAATGAGCAGTTCTTC
CASSVGGQPNEQFF
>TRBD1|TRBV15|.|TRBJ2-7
TGTGCCACCAGCCCTGACAGGGGCCAGAGCTACGAGCAGTACTTC
CATSPDRGQSYEQYF
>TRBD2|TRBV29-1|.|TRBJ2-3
TGCGGCGCGGGAGCCGCAGATACGCAGTATTTT
CGAGAADTQYF
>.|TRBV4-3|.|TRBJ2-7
TGCGCCAGCAGCCAAGATTACGCCAGGAACGCTTACGAGCAGTACTTC
CASSQDYARNAYEQYF
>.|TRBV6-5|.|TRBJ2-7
TGTGCCAGCACCGCCTTCAGGACAGCCTTCTACGAGCAGTACTTC
CASTAFRTAFYEQYF
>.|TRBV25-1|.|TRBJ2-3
TGTGCCAGCAGATCGGGTCACACAGATACGCAGTATTTT
CASRSGHTDTQYF
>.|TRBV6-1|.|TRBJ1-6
TGTGCCAGCAGTGACCGATCCGGGACTGGGAATTCACCCCTCCACTTT
CASSDRSGTGNSPLHF
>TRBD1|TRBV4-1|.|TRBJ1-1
TGCGCCAGCAGCCAAGATTACAGGGGAGGCACTGAAGCTTTCTTT
CASSQDYRGGTEAFF
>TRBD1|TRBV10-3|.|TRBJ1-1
TGTGCCATCAGCCCAGGGGGGATGAACACTGAAGCTTTCTTT
CAISPGGMNTEAFF
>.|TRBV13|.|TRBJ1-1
TGTGCCAGCAGCCCGACCGGCACTGAAGCTTTCTTT
CASSPTGTEAFF
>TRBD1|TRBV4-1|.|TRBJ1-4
TGCGCCAGCAGCCAAGGTCAAGACAGGGTCGGAGAAAAACTGTTTTTT
CASSQGQDRVGEKLFF